The rows below give T cell receptor beta chains drawn from one sample of a study of tumor and adjacent non-tumor tissue in lung cancer. MiXCR, applied by TCRdb to the multiplex PCR reads, yields one record per CDR3 protein. The top ten hold about 30% of the sample, which has tens of thousands of distinct CDR3 sequences, roughly 60% seen once. The sequencing sample was made of distant non-tumor lung tissue. Receptor source: a man between 65 and 85 years old with non-small cell lung cancer. Both conserved end residues are part of each CDR3. The D gene is left open where the match is weak. Clone size is not always given. Where it is, it says once, few, many or a class for expanded clones.

D	V	size	J	DNA	CDR3
.	TRBV21-1	many	TRBJ1-5	TGTGCCAGCAGCAAAGGTGGCGACCGGAAGCCCCAGCATTTT	CASSKGGDRKPQHF
TRBD2	TRBV10-3	.	TRBJ2-3	TGTGCCATCAGCCTAGCGGGGGGGATCAGAAATACGCAGTATTTT	CAISLAGGIRNTQYF
.	TRBV6-1	.	TRBJ2-5	TGTGCCAGCAGTGGAGCGCAAGTAGGGTTTCTTATACAAGAGACCCAGTACTTC	CASSGAQVGFLIQETQYF
TRBD1	TRBV20-1	.	TRBJ2-1	TGCAGTGCTAACAACTGGGACAGGGTGGCCTACAATGAGCTGTTCTTC	CSANNWDRVAYNELFF
.	TRBV5-5	many	TRBJ2-1	TGTGCCAGCAGCTTGCTGGAGGGCCTAAGCAATGAGCAGTTCTTC	CASSLLEGLSNEQFF
TRBD2	TRBV5-1	few	TRBJ2-1	TGCGCCAGCAGTTGGACTAGCGGGGCACCCAATGAGCAGTTCTTC	CASSWTSGAPNEQFF
.	TRBV5-1	few	TRBJ1-2	TGCGCCAGCGCACGGGACCGGGGCTACACCTTC	CASARDRGYTF
.	TRBV5-4	many	TRBJ2-1	TGTGCCAGCAGCCCCCGCGGACCCTACAATGAGCAGTTCTTC	CASSPRGPYNEQFF
TRBD1	TRBV2	.	TRBJ1-5	TGTGCCAGCAGCGGGGGCAGGGGGCGAGGGCAGCCCCAGCATTTT	CASSGGRGRGQPQHF
.	TRBV12-3/TRBV12-4	.	TRBJ1-5	TGTGCCAGCAGTTTTGGAAGCCCCTATAATCAGCCCCAGCATTTT	CASSFGSPYNQPQHF
.	TRBV6-5	many	TRBJ2-2	TGTGCCAGCAGCTACGCAGCGAGAAACACCGGGGAGCTGTTTTTT	CASSYAARNTGELFF
.	TRBV2	.	TRBJ2-4	TGTGCCAGCGGGCAGGGTGGAAACATTCAGTACTTC	CASGQGGNIQYF
.	TRBV11-1	once	TRBJ1-2	TGTGCCAGCAACCCTGAGAGTCCACGCTACACCTTC	CASNPESPRYTF
TRBD2	TRBV5-5	many	TRBJ2-3	TGTGCCAGCAGCTTCACTAGCGGGGGGCGCGATACGCAGTATTTT	CASSFTSGGRDTQYF
.	TRBV4-2	medium-sized	TRBJ2-7	TGTGCCAGCAGCCCCCGAGCGAGCGGAGTTTCCTACGAGCAGTACTTC	CASSPRASGVSYEQYF
.	TRBV11-2	.	TRBJ2-3	TGTGCCAGCAGCCAAACCGACGGAGTCACGAATACGCAGTATTTT	CASSQTDGVTNTQYF
.	TRBV6-5	few	TRBJ1-4	TGTGCCAGCAGTTACTCAGGAATCCTTAATGAAAAACTGTTTTTC	CASSYSGILNEKLFF
TRBD1	TRBV12-3/TRBV12-4	.	TRBJ2-7	TGTACCAGCAGTCCCGGGACAGGAAGCTCCTACGAGCAGTACTTC	CTSSPGTGSSYEQYF